This TCR beta chain came from a study of shared clonotypes between healthy human individuals. This clone turned up a few times. CD45RA+ naive and CD45RA-negative memory subsets were separated from CD4+ cells. In the original processing: Junction-only immunoSEQ data arrived without quality scores, meaning filtering differed. Profiled with immunoSEQ multiplex PCR; TCRdb holds only in-frame clones, not every one. The DNA gave D and trimming, while V, J and clone size come from that table. The sample has approximately 980,000 clones; approximately 80% are singletons. The germline gives CDR1 SEHNR, CDR2 FQNEAQ (reference sequence). The CDR3 sequence is 14 residues long. Trimming removed 5 bases at V and 0 bases at J, with 11 bases between.

This sequence originates from a man aged 18 to 30 in good health. Specimen: memory CD4+ T cells sorted from blood. Subset defined: CD45RA-negative fraction. The chain couples TRBV7-9 to TRBJ2-7; possibly TRBD1 for D (5 bases). The CDR3, as DNA: TGTGCCAGCAGCCCCCAGGGCGGCTCCTACGAGCAGTACTTC. Amino acid sequence: CASSPQGGSYEQYF.